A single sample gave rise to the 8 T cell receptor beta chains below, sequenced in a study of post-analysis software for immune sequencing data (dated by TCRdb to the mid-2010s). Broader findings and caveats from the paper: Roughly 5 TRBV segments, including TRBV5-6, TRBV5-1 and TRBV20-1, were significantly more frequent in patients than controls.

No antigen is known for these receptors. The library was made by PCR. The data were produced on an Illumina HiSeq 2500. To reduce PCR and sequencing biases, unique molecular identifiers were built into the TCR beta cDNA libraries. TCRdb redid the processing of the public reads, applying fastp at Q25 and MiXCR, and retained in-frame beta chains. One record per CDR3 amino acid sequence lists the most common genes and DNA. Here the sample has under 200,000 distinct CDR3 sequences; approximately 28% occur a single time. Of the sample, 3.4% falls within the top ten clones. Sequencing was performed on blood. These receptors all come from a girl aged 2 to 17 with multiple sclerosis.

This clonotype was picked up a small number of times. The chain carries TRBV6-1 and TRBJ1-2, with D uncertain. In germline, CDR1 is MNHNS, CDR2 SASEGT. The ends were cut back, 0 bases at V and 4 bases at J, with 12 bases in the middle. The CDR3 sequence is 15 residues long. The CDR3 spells CASSEALSASYGYTF. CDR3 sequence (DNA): TGTGCCAGCAGTGAAGCCCTCTCGGCGTCCTATGGCTACACCTTC.

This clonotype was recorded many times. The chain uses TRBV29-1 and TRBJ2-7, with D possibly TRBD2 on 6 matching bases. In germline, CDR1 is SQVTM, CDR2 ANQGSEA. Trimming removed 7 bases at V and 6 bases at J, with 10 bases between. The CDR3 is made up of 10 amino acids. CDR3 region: CSAGGAEQYF. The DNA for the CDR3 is TGCAGCGCCGGAGGGGCCGAGCAGTACTTC.

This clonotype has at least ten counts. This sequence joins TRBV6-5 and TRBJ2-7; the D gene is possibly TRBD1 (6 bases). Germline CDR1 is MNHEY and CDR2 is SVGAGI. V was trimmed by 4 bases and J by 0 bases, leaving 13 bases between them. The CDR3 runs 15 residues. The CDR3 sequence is CASSSHWDTSYEQYF. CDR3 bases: TGTGCCAGCAGTTCCCATTGGGACACCTCCTACGAGCAGTACTTC.

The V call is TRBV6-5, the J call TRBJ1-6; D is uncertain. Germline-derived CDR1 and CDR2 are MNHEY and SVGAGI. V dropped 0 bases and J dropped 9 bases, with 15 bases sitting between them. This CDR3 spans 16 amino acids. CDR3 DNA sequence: TGTGCCAGCAGTTACTCGAATCCGGCGAGTGGTTCACCCCTCCACTTT. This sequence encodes CASSYSNPASGSPLHF.

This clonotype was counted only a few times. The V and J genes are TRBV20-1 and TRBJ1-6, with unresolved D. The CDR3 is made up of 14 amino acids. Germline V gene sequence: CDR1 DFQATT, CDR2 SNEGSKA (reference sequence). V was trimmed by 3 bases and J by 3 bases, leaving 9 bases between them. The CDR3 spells CSARDPLYNSPLHF. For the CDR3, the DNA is TGCAGTGCTAGGGATCCCCTCTATAATTCACCCCTCCACTTT.

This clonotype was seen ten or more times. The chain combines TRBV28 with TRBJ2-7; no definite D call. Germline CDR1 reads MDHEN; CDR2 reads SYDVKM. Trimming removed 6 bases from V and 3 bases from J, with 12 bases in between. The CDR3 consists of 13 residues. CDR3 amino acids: CASRSWSHYEQYF. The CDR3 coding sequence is TGTGCCAGCAGATCATGGAGCCACTACGAGCAGTACTTC.

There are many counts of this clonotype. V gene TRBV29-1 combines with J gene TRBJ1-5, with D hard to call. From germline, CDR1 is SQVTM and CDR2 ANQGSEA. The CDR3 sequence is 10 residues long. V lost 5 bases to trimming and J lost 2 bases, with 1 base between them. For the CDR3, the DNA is TGCAGCGTTTGCAATCAGCCCCAGCATTTT. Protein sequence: CSVCNQPQHF.

CDR3 sequence (DNA): TGCGCCAGCAGCCATCACGCGGACAGGGTTTTATACAATGAGCAGTTCTTC. It is translated as CASSHHADRVLYNEQFF. This chain connects TRBV5-1 to TRBJ2-1; TRBD1 aligns across 8 bases. The germline gives CDR1 SGHRS, CDR2 YFSETQ. V shed 4 bases, J shed 4 bases, and the junction held 13 bases outside the gene matches. CDR3 length: 17 residues.